The clone carrying this TCR beta chain was detected ten times or more. The method for making cDNA was 5'RACE, and it used 10-nucleotide random UMIs. TCRdb re-derived calls from the 5' RACE reads in MiXCR, one entry per CDR3 protein. The sample has fewer than 40,000 distinct CDR3 sequences, roughly 4.8% seen once. The sample is drawn from a study of neurological immune-mediated disorders. The study used blood bank volunteers in Maryland, USA, as healthy controls. The V segment lost 6 bases and the J segment 4 bases; nucleotides outside the gene matches: 8. Germline V gene data show CDR1 as DFQATT and CDR2 as SNEGSKA (reference sequence). There are 14 residues in the CDR3.

Sequenced: CD4+ T cells from blood. The genes are TRBV20-1 and TRBJ2-3, with 9 bases aligning to TRBD1. This clonotype originated in a man aged 18 to 35 in good health. The CDR3 sequence is CSAATGGVADTQYF. The CDR3 DNA follows: TGCAGTGCCGCGACAGGGGGAGTTGCAGATACGCAGTATTTT.